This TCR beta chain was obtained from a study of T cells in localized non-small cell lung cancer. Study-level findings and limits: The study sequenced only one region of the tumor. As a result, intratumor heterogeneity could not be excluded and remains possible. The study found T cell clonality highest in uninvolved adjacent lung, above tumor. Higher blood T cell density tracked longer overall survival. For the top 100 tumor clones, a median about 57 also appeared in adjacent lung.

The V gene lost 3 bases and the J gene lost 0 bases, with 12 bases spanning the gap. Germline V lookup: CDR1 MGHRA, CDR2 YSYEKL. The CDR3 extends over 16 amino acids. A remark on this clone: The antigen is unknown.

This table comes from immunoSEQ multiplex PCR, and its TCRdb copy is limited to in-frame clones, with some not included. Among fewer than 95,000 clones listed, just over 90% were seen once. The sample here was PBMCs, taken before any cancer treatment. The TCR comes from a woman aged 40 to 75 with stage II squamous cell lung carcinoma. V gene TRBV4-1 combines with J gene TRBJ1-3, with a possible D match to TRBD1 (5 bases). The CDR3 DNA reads TGCGCCAGCAGCCAGTTGACAGCCTCCTCTGGAAACACCATATATTTT. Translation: CASSQLTASSGNTIYF.